Shown below are 26 T cell receptor beta chains from a single sample sequenced in a study of identical twins. TCRdb reprocessed the 5' RACE reads via MiXCR and lists one record per CDR3 protein. The top ten hold 0.85% to 1% of the sample, which has 700,000 or so distinct CDR3 sequences, approximately 9% seen once. The data were also submitted as part of a second study, on yellow fever vaccine responses in identical twins.

Sequencing input: PBMCs. The receptors were sampled from a woman younger than 35 in good health.

This clonotype has at least ten counts. The chain recombines TRBV29-1 with TRBJ1-5; 7 bases fit TRBD1. The V gene end was trimmed by 6 bases and the J gene end by 7 bases; junction bases not matched to a gene: 6. This CDR3 contains 12 residues. CDR1 SQVTM and CDR2 ANQGSEA come from the germline V gene. The CDR3 DNA reads as TGCAGCGTCGGTACAGGGGAACAGCCCCAGCATTTT. Its protein is CSVGTGEQPQHF.

The chain is built from TRBV20-1 and TRBJ2-7, with TRBD2 as a possible D gene (5 bases). The length of the CDR3 is 16 residues. Trimming shortened V by 1 base and J by 3 bases, and 19 bases separated the two germline ends. The germline V gene encodes CDR1 DFQATT and CDR2 SNEGSKA (reference sequence). CDR3 protein: CSARGSSGNYLYEQYF. DNA for the CDR3: TGCAGTGCTAGAGGATCGTCGGGGAACTACCTCTACGAGCAGTACTTC.

This clonotype was seen a handful of times. The chain couples TRBV10-3 to TRBJ2-7; 12 bases agree with TRBD2. The CDR3 covers 17 residues. V was pared by 6 bases and J by 1 base, with 10 bases of the junction left unmatched. Germline assignment: CDR1 ENHRY and CDR2 SYGVKD. CDR3 sequence (DNA): TGTGCCATCAGAGGCCTGGATGGACTAGCGGGATCCTACGAGCAGTACTTC. This sequence encodes CAIRGLDGLAGSYEQYF.

The chain links TRBV6-1 to TRBJ1-5; 8 nucleotides line up with TRBD1. The germline V gene has CDR1 MNHNS and CDR2 SASEGT. This CDR3 has 16 residues. Trimming at V came to 6 bases and at J to 3 bases, leaving 10 bases not matched to a gene. The CDR3 loop reads CASSTTWGQANQPQHF. In nucleotides, the CDR3 is TGTGCCAGCAGCACCACTTGGGGACAGGCCAATCAGCCCCAGCATTTT.

This clonotype was picked up a small number of times. This sequence joins TRBV7-9 and TRBJ1-4; D is unclear. Germline loops: CDR1 SEHNR, CDR2 FQNEAQ (reference sequence). The CDR3 is 14 amino acids. Trimming took off 5 bases at V and 2 bases at J, with 9 bases between the two ends. CDR3 sequence (DNA): TGTGCCAGCAGCGCCGGAAGTACTAATGAAAAACTGTTTTTT. Translated, it gives CASSAGSTNEKLFF.

This clonotype showed up just a few times. V and J are TRBV12-3 or TRBV12-4 and TRBJ1-6, with 7 bases fitting TRBD1. There are 16 residues in the CDR3. Unmatched junction bases numbered 5, after V lost 6 bases and J lost 0 bases. As DNA, the CDR3 is TGTGCCAGCAGCCCCAGGGGGGGCTCCTATAATTCACCCCTCCACTTT. It encodes CASSPRGGSYNSPLHF.

Details on this clonotype: A read error is possible here, since a much larger clone lies one base away. This sequence joins TRBV5-1 and TRBJ2-7, with D uncertain. The CDR3 extends over 14 amino acids. Per germline, CDR1 SGHRS and CDR2 YFSETQ. Here the CDR3 reads CDSSFGPGSYEQYF. The CDR3 region has the DNA TGCGACAGCAGCTTCGGACCCGGCTCCTACGAGCAGTACTTC.

The chain joins TRBV20-1 to TRBJ1-3; D gene uncertain. Germline V gene data show CDR1 as DFQATT and CDR2 as SNEGSKA (reference sequence). The CDR3 extends over 14 amino acids. V lost 7 bases, J lost 0 bases, and 13 bases lay in between. CDR3 coding DNA: TGCAGTGGGGTGGACGGAATCTCTGGAAACACCATATATTTT. Residues: CSGVDGISGNTIYF.

This chain links TRBV29-1 with TRBJ2-7; D assignment may be TRBD1 or TRBD2 (5 bases each). CDR1 and CDR2 from the germline V gene are SQVTM and ANQGSEA. This CDR3 is 12 amino acids long. DNA of the CDR3: TGCAGTGTAGGCTTCGGGACGGACGAGCAGTACTTC. Its protein is CSVGFGTDEQYF.

V gene TRBV19 combines with J gene TRBJ1-1, with 10 bases that match TRBD1. The CDR3 has 15 residues. Germline-derived CDR1 and CDR2 are LNHDA and SQIVND (reference sequence). The J segment lost 0 bases and the V segment lost 5 bases, leaving 3 bases of the junction unmatched. The CDR3 nucleotides are TGTGCCAGTAGTGTGACAGGGGGCCTGAACACTGAAGCTTTCTTT. This codes for CASSVTGGLNTEAFF.

The V gene is TRBV5-1, the J gene TRBJ2-1; D possibly corresponds to TRBD2 (6 bases). The CDR3 contains 14 residues. Germline V gene data show CDR1 as SGHRS and CDR2 as YFSETQ. The V end lost 3 bases, the J end lost 4 bases, and 11 bases lay between the germline ends. CDR3 sequence: CASSSLATYNEQFF. In DNA form, the CDR3 reads TGCGCCAGCAGCTCTCTAGCGACTTACAATGAGCAGTTCTTC.

This clonotype showed up many times. The rearrangement joins TRBV4-3 to TRBJ2-5; D is ambiguous. V dropped 1 base and J dropped 2 bases, with 11 bases sitting between them. There are 15 residues in the CDR3. Germline CDR1 and CDR2: LGHNA and YSLEER. As DNA, the CDR3 is TGCGCCAGCAGCCAAGGGCACGGTCTACAAGAGACCCAGTACTTC. Its translation is CASSQGHGLQETQYF.

There are a few counts of this clonotype. The chain has TRBV7-2 and TRBJ1-2; TRBD1 matches 10 bases. Germline V gene data show CDR1 as SGHTA and CDR2 as FQGNSA. The J segment lost 6 bases and the V segment lost 9 bases, leaving 4 bases of the junction unmatched. CDR3 length equals 12 residues. In DNA form, the CDR3 reads TGTGCCAGTCCCGGGACAGGGGATGGCTACACCTTC. Amino acid sequence: CASPGTGDGYTF.

This clonotype showed up just a few times. CDR3 sequence reads: CASTNSGRRIGGEQFF. For the CDR3, the DNA is TGTGCCAGCACCAATAGCGGGAGAAGAATCGGTGGTGAGCAGTTCTTC. The chain has TRBV11-2 and TRBJ2-1, with 9 positions matching TRBD2. This CDR3 region has 16 residues. CDR1 and CDR2 (germline): SGHAT, FQNNGV. Losses at the gene ends were 7 bases for V and 9 bases for J; bases not matched to a gene: 16.

The rearrangement uses TRBV7-8 and TRBJ2-2; a weak D match, TRBD2 (5 bases). The germline V gene encodes CDR1 SGHVS and CDR2 FQNEAQ. Trimming took off 0 bases at V and 6 bases at J, with 14 bases between the two ends. The CDR3 contains 16 residues. In DNA form, the CDR3 reads TGTGCCAGCAGCTTAGCTTTAGCGCGGTCCCCCGGGGAGCTGTTTTTT. It is translated as CASSLALARSPGELFF. Looking up the rest from reference TRBV7-8 and TRBJ2-2 gives the full variable domain: GAGVSQSPRYKVAKRGQDVALRCDPISGHVSLFWYQQALGQGPEFLTYFQNEAQLDKSGLPSDRFFAERPEGSVSTLKIQRTQQEDSAVYLCASSLALARSPGELFFGEGSRLTVL.

CDR3 sequence: CSAQRGFRDEQFF. The CDR3 DNA is TGCAGCGCTCAAAGGGGGTTCAGGGATGAGCAGTTCTTC. The gene calls are TRBV29-1 and TRBJ2-1, with a possible D match to TRBD1 (6 bases). Germline V gene lookup returns CDR1 SQVTM and CDR2 ANQGSEA. This CDR3 comprises 13 residues. Trimming took off 7 bases at V and 8 bases at J, with 18 bases between the two ends.

The CDR3 nucleotides are TGTGCCATCAGTGAACCAGGGGGGCGTTCCTACGAGCAGTACTTC. Residues: CAISEPGGRSYEQYF. The V call is TRBV10-3, the J call TRBJ2-7, with D possibly matching TRBD1 (7 bases). This CDR3 spans 15 amino acids. Trimming removed 3 bases at V and 1 base at J, with 13 bases between. The germline V gene encodes CDR1 ENHRY and CDR2 SYGVKD.

This sequence joins TRBV30 and TRBJ2-7, with TRBD1 identical over 7 bases. Looked up from germline, CDR1 is GTSNPN and CDR2 is SVGIG (reference sequence). The CDR3 has 12 amino acids. The V segment lost 7 bases and the J segment 4 bases; nucleotides outside the gene matches: 7. The CDR3 protein is CASTGLGYEQYF. The CDR3 DNA reads TGTGCCTCGACAGGGCTTGGGTACGAGCAGTACTTC.

This clonotype was counted many times. The V call is TRBV6-5, the J call TRBJ2-2; the D is unclear. Germline V CDR1 and CDR2: MNHEY, SVGAGI. The CDR3 is made up of 14 amino acids. Trimming left V 0 bases short and J 7 bases short, with 9 bases between. The CDR3 here is CASSYSTLVGELFF. The CDR3 nucleotides are TGTGCCAGCAGTTACTCGACATTGGTCGGGGAGCTGTTTTTT.

Only a few counts were recorded for this clonotype. The chain joins TRBV12-3 or TRBV12-4 to TRBJ2-1; D gene unclear. V gave up 4 bases and J gave up 8 bases, with 15 bases separating them. The length of the CDR3 is 14 residues. CDR3 coding DNA: TGTGCCAGCAGTTCAGGTTTATCTTCCTATGAGCAGTTCTTC. This translates into CASSSGLSSYEQFF.

This clonotype was seen more than once but under ten times. The chain joins TRBV10-2 to TRBJ2-3; D is unresolved. The CDR3 has 13 amino acids. V was cut by 4 bases and J by 5 bases, with 10 bases left in between. Germline V gene data show CDR1 as WSHSY and CDR2 as SAAADI. The CDR3 here is CASSVGYLDTQYF. The CDR3, as DNA: TGCGCCAGCAGTGTGGGATATCTAGATACGCAGTATTTT.

This clonotype turned up a few times. The chain carries TRBV7-9 and TRBJ2-5; 8 bases map to TRBD2. The CDR3 runs to 16 residues. With V trimmed by 5 bases and J by 0 bases, 8 bases remained unmatched. Per germline, CDR1 SEHNR and CDR2 FQNEAQ (reference sequence). The CDR3 sequence: CASSPPAGAYQETQYF. DNA of the CDR3: TGTGCCAGCAGCCCCCCAGCGGGAGCCTACCAAGAGACCCAGTACTTC.

This clonotype was seen only a few times. This chain joins TRBV6-2 or TRBV6-3 and TRBJ2-2; 11 positions match TRBD1. Germline V gives CDR1 MNHEY, CDR2 SVGEGT. V was clipped by 8 bases and J by 6 bases; unmatched bases: 5. The CDR3 covers 14 residues. The CDR3 loop reads CASRGQGAAGELFF. For the CDR3, the DNA is TGTGCCAGCCGTGGACAGGGGGCGGCCGGGGAGCTGTTTTTT.

The gene calls are TRBV6-1 and TRBJ2-5; TRBD1 might be the D (5 bases). CDR1 MNHNS and CDR2 SASEGT come from the germline V gene. Between the trimmed V and J ends, which lost 5 bases and 3 bases, there was a span of 13 bases. The CDR3 length is 14 residues. CDR3 in DNA: TGTGCCAGCAGTCCTCCCAGGGCCGAAGAGACCCAGTACTTC. This translates into CASSPPRAEETQYF.

This clonotype was counted between two and nine times. The CDR3, as DNA: TGTGCCAGCACCATAGCGGGTCGCTCCTACAATGAGCAGTTCTTC. Its translation is CASTIAGRSYNEQFF. V and J are TRBV12-3 or TRBV12-4 and TRBJ2-1; TRBD2 aligns across 7 bases. V dropped 7 bases and J dropped 0; count of bases not matched to a gene: 6. The CDR3 extends over 15 amino acids.

The V gene is TRBV12-3 or TRBV12-4, the J gene TRBJ2-3; 10 bases line up with TRBD1. The CDR3 runs 14 residues. V dropped 7 bases and J dropped 3; count of bases not matched to a gene: 4. For the CDR3, the DNA is TGTGCCAGCACACCGGGACAGGGGACAGATACGCAGTATTTT. Translating it yields CASTPGQGTDTQYF.